This T cell receptor (beta chain) appears in the sequencing data of a study of T cell responses to AZD1222 COVID-19 vaccine. Findings and caveats of the study: Possibly, clonal diversity was underestimated; donors were largely white British and included more females. Spike was spanned by vaccine-associated CD4 TCRs, with dominance at 160-218 and 743-854.

As to this clone: Its antigen is undetermined. At one end the junction does not follow the germline gene, possibly because of a read error.

The CDR3 is 14 amino acids. Looked up from germline, CDR1 is MNHEY and CDR2 is SVGAGI. This table comes from immunoSEQ multiplex PCR, and its TCRdb copy is limited to in-frame clones, with some not included. This sample has about 120,000 clones; 92% occur once, and the top ten carry approximately 1%. V and J are TRBV6-5 and TRBJ1-6; D call uncertain. The receptor's source is an adult in good health. Here the sequenced sample was peripheral blood, taken on day 0 of AZD1222 vaccination. In nucleotides, the CDR3 is TGTGCCAGCAGGAGGTCCTCCGATAATTCACCCCTCCACTTT. It codes for CASRRSSDNSPLHF.